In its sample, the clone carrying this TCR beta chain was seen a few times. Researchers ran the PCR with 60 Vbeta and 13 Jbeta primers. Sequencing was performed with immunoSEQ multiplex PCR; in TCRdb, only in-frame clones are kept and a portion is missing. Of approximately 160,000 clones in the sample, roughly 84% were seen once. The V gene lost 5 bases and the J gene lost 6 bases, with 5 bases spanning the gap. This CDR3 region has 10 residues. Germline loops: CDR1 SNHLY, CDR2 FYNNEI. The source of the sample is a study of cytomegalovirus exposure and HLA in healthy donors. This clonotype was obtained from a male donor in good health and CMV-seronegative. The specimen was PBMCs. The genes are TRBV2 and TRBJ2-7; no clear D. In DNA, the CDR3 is TGTGCCAGCAGTCTACTCGAGCAGTACTTC. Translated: CASSLLEQYF.